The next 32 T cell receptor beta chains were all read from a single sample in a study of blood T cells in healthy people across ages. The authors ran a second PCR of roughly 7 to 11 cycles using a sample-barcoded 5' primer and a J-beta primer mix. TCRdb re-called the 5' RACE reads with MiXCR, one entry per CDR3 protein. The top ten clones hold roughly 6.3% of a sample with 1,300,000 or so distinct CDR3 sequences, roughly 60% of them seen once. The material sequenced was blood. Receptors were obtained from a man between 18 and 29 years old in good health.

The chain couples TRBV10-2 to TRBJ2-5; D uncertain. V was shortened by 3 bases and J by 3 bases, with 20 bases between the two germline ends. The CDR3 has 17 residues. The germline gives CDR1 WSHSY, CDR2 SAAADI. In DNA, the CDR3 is TGCGCCAGCAGTGATTCCGGGCGGTACAGAGAGAAAGAGACCCAGTACTTC. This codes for CASSDSGRYREKETQYF.

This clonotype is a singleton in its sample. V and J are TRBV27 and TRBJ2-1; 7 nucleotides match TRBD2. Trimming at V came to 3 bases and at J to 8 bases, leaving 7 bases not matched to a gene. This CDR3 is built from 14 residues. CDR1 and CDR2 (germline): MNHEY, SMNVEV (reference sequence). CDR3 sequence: CASSFEGGSYEQFF. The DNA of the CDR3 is TGTGCCAGCAGTTTTGAGGGAGGGAGCTATGAGCAGTTCTTC.

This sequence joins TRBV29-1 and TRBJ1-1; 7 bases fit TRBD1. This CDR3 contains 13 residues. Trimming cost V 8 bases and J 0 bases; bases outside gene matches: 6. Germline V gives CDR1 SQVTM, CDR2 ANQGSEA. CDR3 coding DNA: TGCAGCACCAGACAGGGCTTGAACACTGAAGCTTTCTTT. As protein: CSTRQGLNTEAFF.

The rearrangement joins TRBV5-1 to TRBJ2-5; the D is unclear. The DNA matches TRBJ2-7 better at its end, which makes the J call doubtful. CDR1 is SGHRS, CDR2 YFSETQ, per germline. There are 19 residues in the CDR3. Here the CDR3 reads CASTPWPVQPTTLTYEQYF. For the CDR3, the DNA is TGCGCCAGCACTCCTTGGCCTGTACAGCCAACCACTCTAACCTACGAGCAGTACTTC.

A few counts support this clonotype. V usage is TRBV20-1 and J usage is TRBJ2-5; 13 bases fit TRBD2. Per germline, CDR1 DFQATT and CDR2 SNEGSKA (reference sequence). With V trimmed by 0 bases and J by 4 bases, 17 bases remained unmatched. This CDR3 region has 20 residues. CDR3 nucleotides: TGCAGTGCTAGAGATCCAGGGACTAGCGGGATGTTTTTCATAGGAGAGACCCAGTACTTC. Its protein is CSARDPGTSGMFFIGETQYF.

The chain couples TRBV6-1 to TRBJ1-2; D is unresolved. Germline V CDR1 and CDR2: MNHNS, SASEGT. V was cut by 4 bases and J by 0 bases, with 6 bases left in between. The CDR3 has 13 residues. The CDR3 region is CASSGGANYGYTF. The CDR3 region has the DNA TGTGCCAGCAGTGGCGGAGCTAACTATGGCTACACCTTC.

CDR3 DNA: TGCAGTGCCCTGAACCCGGGACAGGGCAATGAAAAACTGTTTTTT. It encodes CSALNPGQGNEKLFF. V gene TRBV20-1 combines with J gene TRBJ1-4; TRBD1 matches at 9 bases. The CDR3 is 15 amino acids. After removal of 6 bases from V and 5 bases from J, the junction contained 10 bases not matched to a gene. Germline V gene lookup returns CDR1 DFQATT and CDR2 SNEGSKA (reference sequence).

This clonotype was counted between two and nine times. The CDR3 region is CANGLTYNEQFF. The CDR3 DNA sequence: TGTGCCAACGGACTTACCTACAATGAGCAGTTCTTC. The rearrangement uses TRBV12-3 or TRBV12-4 and TRBJ2-1, with a tentative D call TRBD2 (5 bases). The CDR3 covers 12 residues. Trimming stripped 10 bases from V and 2 bases from J, with 9 bases between.

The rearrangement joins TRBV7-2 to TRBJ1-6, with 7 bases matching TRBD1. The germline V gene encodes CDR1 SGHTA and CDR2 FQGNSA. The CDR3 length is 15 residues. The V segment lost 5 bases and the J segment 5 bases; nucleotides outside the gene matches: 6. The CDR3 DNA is TGTGCCAGCAGCACCCAGGGGGGAGATAATTCACCCCTCCACTTT. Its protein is CASSTQGGDNSPLHF.

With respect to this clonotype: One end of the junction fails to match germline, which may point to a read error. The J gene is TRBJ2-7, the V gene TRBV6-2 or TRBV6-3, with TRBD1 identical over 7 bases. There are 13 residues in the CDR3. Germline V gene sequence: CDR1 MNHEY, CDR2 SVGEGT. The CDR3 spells CASSDSTGDEQYF. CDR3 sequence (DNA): TGTGCCAGCAGTGACTCTACAGGGGACGAGCAGTACTTC.

The CDR3 DNA follows: TGTGCCAGCAGTGCTTCAGGGGGAGGCGAGCAGTACTTC. This gives the protein CASSASGGGEQYF. The chain is built from TRBV6-6 and TRBJ2-5; perhaps TRBD1 as D (7 bases). The assigned J gene may be wrong: the sequence end matches TRBJ2-7 better. The germline gives CDR1 MNHNY, CDR2 SVGAGI (reference sequence). This CDR3 contains 13 residues.

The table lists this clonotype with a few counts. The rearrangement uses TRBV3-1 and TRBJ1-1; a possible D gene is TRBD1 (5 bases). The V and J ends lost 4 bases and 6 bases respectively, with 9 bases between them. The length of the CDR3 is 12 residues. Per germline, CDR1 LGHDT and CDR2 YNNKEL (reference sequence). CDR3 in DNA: TGTGCCAGCAGCCCAGGGAGGGCTGAAGCTTTCTTT. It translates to CASSPGRAEAFF.

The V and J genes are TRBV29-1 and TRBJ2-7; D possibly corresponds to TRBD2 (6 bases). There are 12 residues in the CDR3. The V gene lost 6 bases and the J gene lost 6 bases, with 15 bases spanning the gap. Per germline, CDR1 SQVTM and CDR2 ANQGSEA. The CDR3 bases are TGCAGCGTAGGAACGGGAGAAGTCGAGCAGTACTTC. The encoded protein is CSVGTGEVEQYF.

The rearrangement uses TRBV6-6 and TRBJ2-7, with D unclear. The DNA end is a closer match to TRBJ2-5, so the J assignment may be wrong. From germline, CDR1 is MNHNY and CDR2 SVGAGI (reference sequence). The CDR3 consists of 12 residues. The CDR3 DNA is TGTGCCAGCAGCTTCGAGGTGGAGACCCAGTACTTC. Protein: CASSFEVETQYF.

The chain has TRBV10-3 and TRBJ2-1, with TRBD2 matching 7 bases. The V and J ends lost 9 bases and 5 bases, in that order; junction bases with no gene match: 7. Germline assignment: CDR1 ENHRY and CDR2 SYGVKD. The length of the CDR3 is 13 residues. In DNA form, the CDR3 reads TGTGCCATTTCTAGCGGTATCGACAATGAGCAGTTCTTC. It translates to CAISSGIDNEQFF.

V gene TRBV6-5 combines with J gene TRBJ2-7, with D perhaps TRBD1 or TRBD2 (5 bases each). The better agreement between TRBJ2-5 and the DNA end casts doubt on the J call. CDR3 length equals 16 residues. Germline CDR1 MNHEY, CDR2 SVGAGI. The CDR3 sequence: CASSYADGAPTGTQYF. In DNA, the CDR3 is TGTGCCAGCAGTTACGCGGACGGGGCTCCCACGGGGACCCAGTACTTC.

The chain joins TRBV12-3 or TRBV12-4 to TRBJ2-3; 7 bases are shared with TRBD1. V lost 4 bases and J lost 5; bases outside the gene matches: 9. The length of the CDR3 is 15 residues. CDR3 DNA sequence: TGTGCCAGCAGTTCTCATGGACAGGTTGGAGATACGCAGTATTTT. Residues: CASSSHGQVGDTQYF.

CDR3 sequence reads: CASSLDPTGATGELFF. The CDR3 DNA is TGTGCCAGCAGCTTAGATCCCACAGGGGCTACCGGGGAGCTGTTTTTT. This rearrangement joins TRBV11-2 to TRBJ2-2, with 7 bases fitting TRBD1. The CDR3 has 16 residues. The V and J ends lost 0 bases and 5 bases, in that order; junction bases with no gene match: 6. Germline V CDR1 and CDR2: SGHAT, FQNNGV.

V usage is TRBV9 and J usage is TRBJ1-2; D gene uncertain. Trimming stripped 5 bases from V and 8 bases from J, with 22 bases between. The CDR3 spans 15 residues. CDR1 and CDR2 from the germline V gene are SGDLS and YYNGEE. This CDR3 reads CASSSHSRSPAGYTF. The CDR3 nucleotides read TGTGCCAGCAGTTCTCACTCAAGGTCCCCAGCGGGCTACACCTTC.

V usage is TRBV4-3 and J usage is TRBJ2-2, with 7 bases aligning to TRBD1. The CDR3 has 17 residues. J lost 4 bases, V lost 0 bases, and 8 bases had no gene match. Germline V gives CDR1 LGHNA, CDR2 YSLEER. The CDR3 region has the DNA TGCGCCAGCAGCCAAGAGCATTATACAGGGGTCACCGGGGAGCTGTTTTTT. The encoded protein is CASSQEHYTGVTGELFF.

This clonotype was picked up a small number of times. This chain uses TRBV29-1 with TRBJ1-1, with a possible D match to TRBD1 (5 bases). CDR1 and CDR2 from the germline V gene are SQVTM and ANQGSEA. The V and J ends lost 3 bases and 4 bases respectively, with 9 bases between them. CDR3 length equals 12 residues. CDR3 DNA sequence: TGCAGCGTTGACAGGGCCGGCACTGAAGCTTTCTTT. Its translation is CSVDRAGTEAFF.

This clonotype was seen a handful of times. Here the CDR3 reads CASSRGQGEQPQHF. CDR3 nucleotide sequence: TGTGCCAGCAGCAGGGGACAGGGGGAGCAGCCCCAGCATTTT. V and J are TRBV27 and TRBJ1-5; 11 bases are a match to TRBD1. The CDR3 is 14 amino acids. The germline gives CDR1 MNHEY, CDR2 SMNVEV (reference sequence). V lost 6 bases and J lost 7; bases outside the gene matches: 5.

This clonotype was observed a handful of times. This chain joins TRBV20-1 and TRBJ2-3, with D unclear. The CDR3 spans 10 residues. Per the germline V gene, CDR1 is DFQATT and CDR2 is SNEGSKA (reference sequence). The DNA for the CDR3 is TGCAGCACTACCACAGATACGCAGTATTTT. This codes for CSTTTDTQYF.

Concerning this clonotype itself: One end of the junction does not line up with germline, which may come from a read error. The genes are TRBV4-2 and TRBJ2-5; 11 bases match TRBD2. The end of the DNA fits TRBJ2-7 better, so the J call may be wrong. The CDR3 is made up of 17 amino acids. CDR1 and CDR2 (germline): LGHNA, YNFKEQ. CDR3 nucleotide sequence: TGTGCCAGCAGCCAACCCGGGACTAGCGGCCTCTCCGACGAGCAGTACTTC. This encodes CASSQPGTSGLSDEQYF.

CDR3 coding DNA: TGTGCCAGCAGATACAACCAGGGCAACTACGAGCAGTACTTC. It translates to CASRYNQGNYEQYF. The chain uses TRBV12-3 or TRBV12-4 and TRBJ2-7; possibly TRBD1 for D (5 bases). V was pared by 6 bases and J by 3 bases, with 15 bases between. The CDR3 totals 14 residues.

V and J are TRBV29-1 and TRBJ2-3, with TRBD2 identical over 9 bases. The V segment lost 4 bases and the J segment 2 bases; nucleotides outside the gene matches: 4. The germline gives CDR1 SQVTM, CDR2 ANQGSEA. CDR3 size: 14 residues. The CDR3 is CSVGLAGPTDTQYF. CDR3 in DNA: TGCAGCGTTGGTCTAGCGGGGCCCACAGATACGCAGTATTTT.

As DNA, the CDR3 is TGTGCCAGCAGCCCGGAGGATCTCTATAATTCACCCCTCCACTTT. Amino acid sequence: CASSPEDLYNSPLHF. The chain has TRBV3-1 and TRBJ1-6, with D unresolved. Germline V gene lookup returns CDR1 LGHDT and CDR2 YNNKEL (reference sequence). This CDR3 has 15 amino acids. V was shortened by 4 bases and J by 3 bases, with 10 bases between the two germline ends.

For the CDR3, the DNA is TGTGCCAACGGACTAGCGGGGGGGCATAATGAGCAGTTCTTC. Its protein is CANGLAGGHNEQFF. The gene calls are TRBV10-3 and TRBJ2-1; 15 nucleotides agree with TRBD2. Germline CDR1 reads ENHRY; CDR2 reads SYGVKD. V gave up 10 bases and J gave up 7 bases; unmatched junction bases: 5. This CDR3 comprises 14 residues.

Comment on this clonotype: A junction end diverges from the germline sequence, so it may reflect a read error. The CDR3 is CSAGQGNAGELFF. The CDR3, as DNA: TGCAGCGCGGGGCAGGGGAACGCCGGGGAGCTGTTTTTT. The chain employs TRBV29-1 and TRBJ2-2; TRBD1 is a possible D gene (6 bases). The length of the CDR3 is 13 residues. Germline V gene data show CDR1 as SQVTM and CDR2 as ANQGSEA.

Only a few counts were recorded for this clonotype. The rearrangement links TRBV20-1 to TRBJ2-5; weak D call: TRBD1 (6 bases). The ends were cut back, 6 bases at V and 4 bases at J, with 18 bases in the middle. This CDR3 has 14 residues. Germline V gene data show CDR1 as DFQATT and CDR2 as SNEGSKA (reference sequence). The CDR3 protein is CSAPRQGSGETQYF. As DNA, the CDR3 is TGCAGTGCCCCTCGGCAGGGGTCGGGAGAGACCCAGTACTTC.

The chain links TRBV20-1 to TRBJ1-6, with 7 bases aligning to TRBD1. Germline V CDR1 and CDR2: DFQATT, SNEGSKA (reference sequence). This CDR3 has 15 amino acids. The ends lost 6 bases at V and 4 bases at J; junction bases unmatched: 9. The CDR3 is CSAQGGATYNSPLHF. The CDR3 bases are TGCAGTGCCCAGGGGGGGGCAACATATAATTCACCCCTCCACTTT.

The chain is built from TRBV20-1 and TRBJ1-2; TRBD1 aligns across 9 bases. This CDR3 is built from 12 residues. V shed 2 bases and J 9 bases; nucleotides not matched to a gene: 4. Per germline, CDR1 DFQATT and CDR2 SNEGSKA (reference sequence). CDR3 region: CSARWDRVSYTF. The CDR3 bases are TGCAGTGCTAGATGGGACAGGGTTAGCTACACCTTC.